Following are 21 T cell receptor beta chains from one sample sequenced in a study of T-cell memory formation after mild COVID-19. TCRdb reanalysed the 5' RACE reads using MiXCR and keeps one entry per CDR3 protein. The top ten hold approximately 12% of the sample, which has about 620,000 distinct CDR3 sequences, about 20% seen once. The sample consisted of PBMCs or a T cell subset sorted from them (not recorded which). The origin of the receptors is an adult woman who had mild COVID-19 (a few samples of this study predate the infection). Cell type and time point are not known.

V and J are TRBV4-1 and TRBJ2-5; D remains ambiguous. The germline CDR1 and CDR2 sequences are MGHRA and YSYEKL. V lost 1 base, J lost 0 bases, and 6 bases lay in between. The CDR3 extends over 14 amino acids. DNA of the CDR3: TGCGCCAGCAGCCAAGGGACGTACCAAGAGACCCAGTACTTC. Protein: CASSQGTYQETQYF.

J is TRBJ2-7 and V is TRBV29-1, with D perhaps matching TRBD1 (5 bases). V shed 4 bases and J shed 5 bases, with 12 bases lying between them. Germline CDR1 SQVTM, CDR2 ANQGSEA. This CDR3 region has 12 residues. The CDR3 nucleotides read TGCAGCGTTGTTGCCAGGGCCCACGAGCAGTACTTC. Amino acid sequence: CSVVARAHEQYF.

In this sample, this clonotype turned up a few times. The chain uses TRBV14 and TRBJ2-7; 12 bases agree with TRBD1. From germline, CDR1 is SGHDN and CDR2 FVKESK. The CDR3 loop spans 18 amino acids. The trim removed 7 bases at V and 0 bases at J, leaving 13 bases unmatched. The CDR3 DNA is TGTGCCAGCATCCACCAGGGACAGGGGGCGAAAAGCTCCTACGAGCAGTACTTC. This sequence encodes CASIHQGQGAKSSYEQYF.

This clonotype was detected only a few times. The CDR3 reads CASRPTGGSSYNEQFF. In nucleotides, the CDR3 is TGCGCCAGCAGGCCCACGGGGGGGAGTTCCTACAATGAGCAGTTCTTC. The chain recombines TRBV5-1 with TRBJ2-1; 8 nucleotides align to TRBD2. CDR3 length: 16 amino acids. Germline CDR1 and CDR2: SGHRS and YFSETQ. Unmatched junction bases numbered 8, after V lost 5 bases and J lost 1 base. The full variable domain, in which reference TRBV5-1 and TRBJ2-1 provide the parts outside the CDR3, is KAGVTQTPRYLIKTRGQQVTLSCSPISGHRSVSWYQQTPGQGLQFLFEYFSETQRNKGNFPGRFSGRQFSNSRSEMNVSTLELGDSALYLCASRPTGGSSYNEQFFGPGTRLTVL.

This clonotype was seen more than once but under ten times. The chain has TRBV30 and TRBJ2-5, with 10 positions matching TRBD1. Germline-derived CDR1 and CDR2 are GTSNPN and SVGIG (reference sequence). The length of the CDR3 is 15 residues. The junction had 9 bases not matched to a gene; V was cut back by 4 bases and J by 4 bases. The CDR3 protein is CAWTFGQGVGETQYF. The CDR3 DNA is TGTGCCTGGACGTTCGGACAGGGGGTAGGAGAGACCCAGTACTTC.

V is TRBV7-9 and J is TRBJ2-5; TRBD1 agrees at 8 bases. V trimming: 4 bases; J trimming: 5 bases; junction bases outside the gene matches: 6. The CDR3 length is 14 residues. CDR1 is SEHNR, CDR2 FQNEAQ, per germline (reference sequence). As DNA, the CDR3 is TGTGCCAGCAGCTCTTTATACAGGGGGGAGACCCAGTACTTC. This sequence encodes CASSSLYRGETQYF.

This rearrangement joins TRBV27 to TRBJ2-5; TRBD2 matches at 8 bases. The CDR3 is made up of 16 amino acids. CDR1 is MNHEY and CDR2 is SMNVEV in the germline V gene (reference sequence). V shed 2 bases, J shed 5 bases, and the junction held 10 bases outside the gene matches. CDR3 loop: CASSLTITTSAETQYF. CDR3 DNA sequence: TGTGCCAGCAGTTTAACAATCACGACTAGCGCGGAGACCCAGTACTTC.

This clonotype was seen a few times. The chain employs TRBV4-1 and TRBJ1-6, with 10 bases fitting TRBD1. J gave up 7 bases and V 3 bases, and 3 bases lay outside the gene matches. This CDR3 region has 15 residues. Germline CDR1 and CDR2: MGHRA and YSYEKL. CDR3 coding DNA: TGCGCCAGCAGCCAGGGACAGGGGCAGAATTCACCCCTCCACTTT. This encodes CASSQGQGQNSPLHF.

The CDR3 DNA is TGTGCCAGCAGCCCGGCGGCTCGGAGGTCACCCCTCCACTTT. This translates into CASSPAARRSPLHF. The chain is built from TRBV7-2 and TRBJ1-6; D remains ambiguous. This CDR3 spans 14 amino acids. CDR1 and CDR2 from the germline V gene are SGHTA and FQGNSA. V lost 5 bases and J lost 10, with 15 bases in between.

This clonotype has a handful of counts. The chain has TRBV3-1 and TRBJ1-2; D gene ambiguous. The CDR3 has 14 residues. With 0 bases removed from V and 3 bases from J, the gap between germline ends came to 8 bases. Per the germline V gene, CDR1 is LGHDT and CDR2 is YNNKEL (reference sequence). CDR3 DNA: TGTGCCAGCAGCCAAGAACCAGGAGACTATGGCTACACCTTC. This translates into CASSQEPGDYGYTF. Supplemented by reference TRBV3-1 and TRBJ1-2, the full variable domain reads DTAVSQTPKYLVTQMGNDKSIKCEQNLGHDTMYWYKQDSKKFLKIMFSYNNKELIINETVPNRFSPKSPDKAHLNLHINSLELGDSAVYFCASSQEPGDYGYTFGSGTRLTVV.

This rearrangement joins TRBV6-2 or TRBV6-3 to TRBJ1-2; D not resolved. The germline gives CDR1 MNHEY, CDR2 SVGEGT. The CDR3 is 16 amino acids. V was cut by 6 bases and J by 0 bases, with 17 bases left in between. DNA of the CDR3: TGTGCCAGCAGCCGTTGGAGCTCCGCATCTAACTATGGCTACACCTTC. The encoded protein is CASSRWSSASNYGYTF.

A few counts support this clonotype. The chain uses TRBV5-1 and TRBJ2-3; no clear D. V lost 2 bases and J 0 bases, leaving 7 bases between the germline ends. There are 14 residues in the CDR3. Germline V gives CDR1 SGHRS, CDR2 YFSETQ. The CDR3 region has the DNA TGCGCCAGCAGCTTATTCTATAGCACAGATACGCAGTATTTT. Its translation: CASSLFYSTDTQYF.

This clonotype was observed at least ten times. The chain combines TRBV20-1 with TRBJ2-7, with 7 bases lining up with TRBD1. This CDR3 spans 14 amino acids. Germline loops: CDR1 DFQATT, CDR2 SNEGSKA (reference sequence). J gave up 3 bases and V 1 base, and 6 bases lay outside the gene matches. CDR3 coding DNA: TGCAGTGCTAGAGGGACAGGATCTGACTACGAGCAGTACTTC. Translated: CSARGTGSDYEQYF.

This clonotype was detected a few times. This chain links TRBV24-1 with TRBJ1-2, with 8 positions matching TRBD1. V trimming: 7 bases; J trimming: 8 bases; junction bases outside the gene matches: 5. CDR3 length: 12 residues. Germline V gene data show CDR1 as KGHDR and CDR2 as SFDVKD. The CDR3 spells CATRPGQGGYTF. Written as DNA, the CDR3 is TGTGCCACCAGACCAGGACAGGGCGGCTACACCTTC.

The CDR3 coding sequence is TGTGCCAGCAGTGAAGGACTAGCGGTCACAGATACGCAGTATTTT. Residues: CASSEGLAVTDTQYF. The chain links TRBV6-4 to TRBJ2-3, with 10 bases identical to TRBD2. The CDR3 has 15 amino acids. From germline, CDR1 is MRHNA and CDR2 SNTAGT. Trimming at V came to 3 bases and at J to 2 bases, leaving 2 bases not matched to a gene.

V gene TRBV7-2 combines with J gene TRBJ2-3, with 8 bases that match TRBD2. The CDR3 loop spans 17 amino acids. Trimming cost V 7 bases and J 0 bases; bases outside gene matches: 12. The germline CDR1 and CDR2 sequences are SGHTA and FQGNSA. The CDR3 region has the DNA TGTGCCAGCACTCGACTAGCGAACCCCTCTAGCACAGATACGCAGTATTTT. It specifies CASTRLANPSSTDTQYF.

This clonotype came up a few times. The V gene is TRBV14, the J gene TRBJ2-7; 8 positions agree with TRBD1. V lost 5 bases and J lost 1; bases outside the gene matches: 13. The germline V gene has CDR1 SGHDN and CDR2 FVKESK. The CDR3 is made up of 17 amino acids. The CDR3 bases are TGTGCCAGCAGCGCCCGTAGAAAGGACAGGGCTTCCTACGAGCAGTACTTC. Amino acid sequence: CASSARRKDRASYEQYF.

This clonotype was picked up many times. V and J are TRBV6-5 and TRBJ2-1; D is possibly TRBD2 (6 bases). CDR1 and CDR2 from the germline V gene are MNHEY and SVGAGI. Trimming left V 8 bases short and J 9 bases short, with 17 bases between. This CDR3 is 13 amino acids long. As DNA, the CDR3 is TGTGCCAGCCGAGGAGCTAGCGCGGGTGAGCAGTTCTTC. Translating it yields CASRGASAGEQFF.

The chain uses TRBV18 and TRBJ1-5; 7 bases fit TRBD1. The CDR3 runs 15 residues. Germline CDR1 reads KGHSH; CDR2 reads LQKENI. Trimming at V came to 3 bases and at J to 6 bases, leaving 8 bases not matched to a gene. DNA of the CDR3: TGTGCCAGCTCACCCGGAGGGGGCATGATTCAGCCCCAGCATTTT. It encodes CASSPGGGMIQPQHF.

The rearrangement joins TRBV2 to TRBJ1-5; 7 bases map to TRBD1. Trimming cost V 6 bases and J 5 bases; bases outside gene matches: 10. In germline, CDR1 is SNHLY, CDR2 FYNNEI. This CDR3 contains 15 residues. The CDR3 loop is CASSATGFIDQPQHF. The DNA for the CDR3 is TGTGCCAGCAGCGCGACAGGGTTTATCGATCAGCCCCAGCATTTT.

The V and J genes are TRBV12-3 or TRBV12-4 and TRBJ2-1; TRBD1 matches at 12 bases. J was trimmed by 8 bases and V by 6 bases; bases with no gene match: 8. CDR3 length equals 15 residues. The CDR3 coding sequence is TGTGCCAGCAGCGTGGGACAGGGGGCTTCGCATGAGCAGTTCTTC. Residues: CASSVGQGASHEQFF.